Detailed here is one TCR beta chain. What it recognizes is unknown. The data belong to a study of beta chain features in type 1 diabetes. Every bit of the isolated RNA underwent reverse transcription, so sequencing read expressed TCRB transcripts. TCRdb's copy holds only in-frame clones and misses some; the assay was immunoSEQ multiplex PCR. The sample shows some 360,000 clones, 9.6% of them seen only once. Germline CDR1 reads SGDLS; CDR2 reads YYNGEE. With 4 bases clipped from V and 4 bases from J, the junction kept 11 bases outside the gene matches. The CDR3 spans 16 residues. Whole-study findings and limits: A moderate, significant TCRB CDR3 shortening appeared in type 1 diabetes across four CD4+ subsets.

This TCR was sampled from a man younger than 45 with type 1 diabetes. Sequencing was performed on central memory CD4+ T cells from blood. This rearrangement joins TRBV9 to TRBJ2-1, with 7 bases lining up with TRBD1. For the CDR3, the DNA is TGTGCCAGCAGCCTTTCCGGGACAGTCGAATACAATGAGCAGTTCTTC. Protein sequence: CASSLSGTVEYNEQFF.